This T cell receptor beta chain was profiled in a study of cytomegalovirus exposure and HLA in healthy donors. Regarding the study as a whole: The authors judged a highly shared variant cluster likely a sequencing artifact. Later analysis identified around 15,000 TCR beta sequences associated with HLA alleles, using a false discovery rate threshold of 0.05. Later analysis demonstrated an association between a missense DCLRE1C variant and TCR beta V- and J-gene trimming. In a later analysis, the majority of CMV-associated beta chains seemingly showed HLA restriction.

The PCR was carried out with 60 Vbeta primers and 13 Jbeta primers. Some clones are missing from TCRdb's copy, which holds only in-frame ones; the method was immunoSEQ multiplex PCR. The sample holds approximately 150,000 clones, more than 65% seen once. As for this clone: The antigen is undetermined.

This TCR was recovered from a man aged 30 to 39 in good health and CMV-seronegative. Sequencing was performed on PBMCs.

CDR3 sequence (DNA): TGTGCCAGCAGCTTACCCAGGGAGGGCAAAAACATTCAGTACTTC. The encoded protein is CASSLPREGKNIQYF. The V and J genes are TRBV11-3 and TRBJ2-4; TRBD2 aligns across 7 bases. V shed 2 bases, J shed 3 bases, and the junction held 4 bases outside the gene matches. Germline V gives CDR1 SGHNT, CDR2 YENEEA. The CDR3 is 15 residues long.